The present TCR beta chain was sequenced within a study of T cells in Graves' hyperthyroidism and ophthalmopathy. In its sample, this clonotype was seen many times. TCR beta CDR3 regions were amplified from RNA. HTBI primers were employed in a first-round RT-PCR of the TCR CDR3. Using its own MiXCR run on the multiplex PCR reads, TCRdb lists one record per CDR3 protein. In the table there are about 570,000 distinct CDR3 sequences, about half of which are singletons. The CDR3 is made up of 13 amino acids. The V end was cut by 8 bases, the J end by 4 bases, with 11 bases between. The source material was peripheral blood or thyroid tissue (not recorded which). This clonotype was obtained from an adult woman with Graves' disease, either hyperthyroidism or ophthalmopathy (not recorded which). This rearrangement joins TRBV12-3 or TRBV12-4 to TRBJ1-4; D might be TRBD1 (5 bases). In nucleotides, the CDR3 is TGTGCCAGCGGAGGGGCGCTTAATGAAAAACTGTTTTTT. It yields the protein CASGGALNEKLFF.